This TCR beta chain originates from a study of blood T cell repertoires in COVID-19 (dated by TCRdb to the early 2020s). Turning to the overall study: Samples from collaborators originated in the United States, Italy and Spain and spanned both the acute and convalescent phases of COVID-19. A de-identified subject ID, COVID-19 status, age in years and sex were almost always included in the sample metadata. Samples came from the ongoing ImmuneRACE study (first 160 participants) plus 1,254 subjects from 6 global collaborators. Where HLA class I and class II types were available, the types were taken from metadata supplied by the sample provider, not from assay-based typing. The dataset comprised deeply sampled blood TCRbeta repertoires from subjects exposed to, actively infected with, or recovered from COVID-19. The repertoires were released in a freely available public database meant as a resource for research on the immune response to SARS-CoV-2. The prospective study material was composed of cDNA or gDNA derived from T cells, B-cell-depleted T cells, or PBMCs. The paper as a whole reports these results and caveats: Clinical and demographic metadata were provided uncurated, with the amount varying by source and participant.

Inclusive of the bounding cysteine and phenylalanine, the CDR3 is 15 residues long. This entry keeps only the CDR3 DNA: 45 bases, framed from base 1. According to the germline V gene, CDR1 reads ENHRY and CDR2 reads SYGVKD. From V the trimming removes 3 bases and from J it removes 2 bases, while the gene matches leave 6 bases of the junction unaccounted for. Details on this clone: What antigen it recognizes has not been identified. Per-nucleotide qualities are absent, and no much larger clonotype sits a single base away.

The immunoSEQ Assay, a bias-controlled multiplex PCR, was used to amplify TCRbeta CDR3 regions from genomic DNA. The study's own analysis went as follows. The number of nucleated cells in each sample was estimated from the amplification of reference gene primers within the assay. To quantify the absolute abundance of each unique TCRbeta CDR3 rearrangement, sequence reads were collapsed and filtered. For each sample, productive Simpson clonality was calculated by taking the square root of Simpson's diversity index across productive rearrangements. Not all clones reach the TCRdb copy of this immuneACCESS table, which keeps in-frame sequences only. Checked studies attribute under half of the gap to unresolved V genes and leave the rest unexplained. V, J and clone size were drawn from that table, and D and trimming were deduced from the DNA. This sample holds 75,000 to 100,000 clones; 65% to 85% were observed only once. The ten largest make up about 10% of the sample.

Each collaborating institution followed its own protocols to collect whole blood in K2EDTA tubes. For TCRbeta analysis, collaborator samples were shipped as frozen whole blood, as isolated PBMCs, or as DNA extracted from either sample type. The TCR was taken from an elderly woman with acute or convalescent COVID-19. The chain joins TRBV10-3 to TRBJ1-2; 7 bases in the middle match TRBD1. Sample: peripheral blood. The CDR3 here reads CAISDRDRSNYGYTF. The DNA sequence reads TGTGCCATCAGTGACCGGGACAGATCGAACTATGGCTACACCTTC.